These 12 T cell receptor beta chains were all obtained from the same sample, sequenced in a study of T cell repertoires in cytomegalovirus infection. TCRdb reanalysed the reads using MiXCR and keeps one entry per CDR3 protein. The sample contains approximately 1,000,000 distinct CDR3 sequences, roughly 30% of which appear only once. Antigen specificity for these receptors is unknown. The sequencing used cultured CD8+ T cells from PBMCs, collected from culture after CMV antigen stimulation. Receptor source: a human donor in good health (CMV status not recorded). Some clones in this sample may be carry-over from other donors' samples.

The chain carries TRBV27 and TRBJ1-5; 9 bases are shared with TRBD1. The CDR3 is 17 amino acids. The germline V gene has CDR1 MNHEY and CDR2 SMNVEV (reference sequence). Trimming at V came to 4 bases and at J to 5 bases, leaving 12 bases not matched to a gene. CDR3 coding DNA: TGTGCCAGCAGTTCTCCCGGGACAGGGAGCCTCGATCAGCCCCAGCATTTT. Translation: CASSSPGTGSLDQPQHF.

This clonotype was picked up a small number of times. This chain joins TRBV12-3 or TRBV12-4 and TRBJ2-5, with no clear D. V gave up 4 bases and J gave up 2 bases, with 11 bases separating them. The CDR3 loop spans 14 amino acids. CDR3 coding DNA: TGTGCCAGCAGTTCAAGTGGCAGGCAAGAGACCCAGTACTTC. Protein product: CASSSSGRQETQYF.

The J gene is TRBJ2-3, the V gene TRBV18; D might be TRBD2 (6 bases). V dropped 6 bases and J dropped 2 bases, with 21 bases sitting between them. The CDR3 spans 17 residues. Per the germline V gene, CDR1 is KGHSH and CDR2 is LQKENI. CDR3 DNA: TGTGCCAGCTCGGGGGGTACCGGGACCGAGTACACAGATACGCAGTATTTT. This translates into CASSGGTGTEYTDTQYF.

The chain links TRBV5-1 to TRBJ1-2; D not resolved. Germline CDR1 is SGHRS and CDR2 is YFSETQ. Trimming removed 5 bases from V and 0 bases from J, with 14 bases in between. This CDR3 comprises 15 residues. The CDR3, as DNA: TGCGCCAGCAGACCGACCGAGTTAGCTAACTATGGCTACACCTTC. It is translated as CASRPTELANYGYTF.

This clonotype occurred once. This chain connects TRBV6-5 to TRBJ2-1; 10 nucleotides match TRBD2. CDR1 is MNHEY, CDR2 SVGAGI, per germline. Trimming took 1 base from V and 8 from J; bases not matched to a gene: 5. This CDR3 has 15 residues. CDR3 sequence (DNA): TGTGCCAGCAGTTACTGGGGGACTAGCGATGATGAGCAGTTCTTC. Its protein product is CASSYWGTSDDEQFF.

This rearrangement joins TRBV27 to TRBJ1-2, with 8 bases fitting TRBD1. The CDR3 runs 12 residues. J lost 7 bases, V lost 6 bases, and 4 bases had no gene match. Germline assignment: CDR1 MNHEY and CDR2 SMNVEV (reference sequence). The CDR3 reads CASRTGDVGYTF. CDR3 nucleotides: TGTGCCAGCAGGACAGGGGACGTTGGCTACACCTTC.

V gene TRBV27 combines with J gene TRBJ1-4; weak D call: TRBD1 (6 bases). CDR3 length equals 15 residues. Germline loops: CDR1 MNHEY, CDR2 SMNVEV (reference sequence). V was clipped by 4 bases and J by 6 bases, with 15 bases between them. The chain's CDR3 is CASSSATGPHEKLFF. As DNA, the CDR3 is TGTGCCAGCAGTTCAGCGACAGGTCCTCATGAAAAACTGTTTTTT.

This clonotype was detected a few times. The rearrangement joins TRBV7-9 to TRBJ2-7; D is undetermined. V gave up 4 bases and J gave up 6 bases, with 10 bases separating them. The V gene's germline CDR1 is SEHNR and CDR2 FQNEAQ (reference sequence). The CDR3 is made up of 12 amino acids. The CDR3 here is CASSSRGFEQYV. The CDR3 DNA is TGTGCCAGCAGCTCCAGAGGATTCGAGCAGTACGTC.

This clonotype has a handful of counts. The chain carries TRBV10-3 and TRBJ1-1; TRBD1 aligns across 8 bases. With V trimmed by 0 bases and J by 11 bases, 5 bases remained unmatched. This CDR3 is 13 amino acids long. Germline-derived CDR1 and CDR2 are ENHRY and SYGVKD. In DNA form, the CDR3 reads TGTGCCATCAGTGAGTCGACAGGGGACAAGGCTTTCTTT. This encodes CAISESTGDKAFF.

The V call is TRBV27, the J call TRBJ2-7; 11 nucleotides agree with TRBD1. V dropped 5 bases and J dropped 1; count of bases not matched to a gene: 7. The CDR3 has 16 residues. CDR1 is MNHEY, CDR2 SMNVEV, per germline (reference sequence). The CDR3 region is CASSPNGQGASYEQYF. The CDR3 DNA reads TGTGCCAGCAGTCCCAATGGACAGGGGGCTTCCTACGAGCAGTACTTC.

The chain joins TRBV6-6 to TRBJ2-4; D may match TRBD1 or TRBD2 (5 bases each). Germline V CDR1 and CDR2: MNHNY, SVGAGI (reference sequence). The V gene lost 6 bases and the J gene lost 4 bases, with 22 bases spanning the gap. CDR3 length equals 17 residues. CDR3 region: CASSPNPTGAVKNIQYF. For the CDR3, the DNA is TGTGCCAGCAGCCCCAATCCCACCGGGGCAGTAAAAAACATTCAGTACTTC.

J is TRBJ2-2 and V is TRBV12-3 or TRBV12-4, with 8 bases matching TRBD2. The V gene end was trimmed by 11 bases and the J gene end by 5 bases; junction bases not matched to a gene: 7. The CDR3 loop spans 13 amino acids. This CDR3 is CACDGRVTGELFF. The CDR3 DNA sequence: TGTGCCTGCGACGGGAGGGTAACCGGGGAGCTGTTTTTT.